Listed here are 26 T cell receptor beta chains from one sample, sequenced in a study of T-cell reconstitution after alpha-beta-depleted transplantation in children (dated by TCRdb to between 2015 and 2016). The library was produced with PCR. The sequencer was an Illumina HiSeq 2500. TCR library preparation used molecular barcoding, with unique molecular identifiers applied to normalize quantification of the TCRbeta repertoire. Clones were called with MiXCR by TCRdb after fastp trimmed the public reads at Q25, and only in-frame beta chains were retained. Under each unique CDR3 protein, matching rows form one entry showing the most common genes and DNA. The sample table contains roughly 610,000 distinct CDR3 sequences; only one count was recorded for roughly a tenth of them. The ten top clones hold 3.5% to 5% of the sample. Sequenced here: PBMCs from the stem cell graft donor, sampled from the stem cell graft. The receptors originated from a human donor who donated a stem cell graft to a child with acute myeloid leukemia.

This rearrangement joins TRBV10-3 to TRBJ2-7, with unresolved D. Germline V CDR1 and CDR2: ENHRY, SYGVKD. V dropped 0 bases and J dropped 0 bases, with 12 bases sitting between them. The length of the CDR3 is 16 residues. CDR3 amino acids: CAISESLGVGSYEQYF. The CDR3 DNA reads as TGTGCCATCAGTGAGTCTTTGGGCGTCGGCTCCTACGAGCAGTACTTC.

The chain is built from TRBV6-2 or TRBV6-3 and TRBJ2-7; 10 bases fit TRBD2. V shed 10 bases and J 4 bases; nucleotides not matched to a gene: 10. The CDR3 totals 14 residues. The V gene's germline CDR1 is MNHEY and CDR2 SVGEGT. The DNA of the CDR3 is TGTGCCACCGTGTCTAGCGGGAGTATATACGAGCAGTACTTC. This codes for CATVSSGSIYEQYF.

This clonotype was observed a handful of times. The CDR3 reads CASSRHTTSVTYNEQFF. CDR3 nucleotide sequence: TGCGCCAGCAGCCGACATACGACTAGCGTGACCTACAATGAGCAGTTCTTC. The rearrangement links TRBV5-1 to TRBJ2-1; 8 nucleotides align to TRBD2. Germline-derived CDR1 and CDR2 are SGHRS and YFSETQ. CDR3 length equals 17 residues. The J segment lost 2 bases and the V segment lost 4 bases, leaving 11 bases of the junction unmatched.

This clonotype was seen only a few times. The V and J genes are TRBV6-2 or TRBV6-3 and TRBJ1-2; possible D gene TRBD1, 6 bases. CDR1 and CDR2 (germline): MNHEY, SVGEGT. The CDR3 has 13 amino acids. Trimming pared 6 bases from V and 4 bases from J, leaving 12 bases between. The CDR3 spells CASSSDSIYGYTF. Written as DNA, the CDR3 is TGTGCCAGCAGCTCGGACAGCATCTATGGCTACACCTTC.

The chain joins TRBV13 to TRBJ2-1; tentatively, D is TRBD1 or TRBD2 (6 bases each). V dropped 6 bases and J dropped 8 bases, with 17 bases sitting between them. This CDR3 region has 14 residues. The germline V gene encodes CDR1 PRHDT and CDR2 FYEKMQ (reference sequence). CDR3 coding DNA: TGTGCCAGCAGACCAGAAGGGGGGAGTGATGAGCAGTTCTTC. Its translation: CASRPEGGSDEQFF.

This clonotype was counted many times. The chain uses TRBV6-5 and TRBJ1-4, with 7 bases lining up with TRBD1. Per the germline V gene, CDR1 is MNHEY and CDR2 is SVGAGI. The V segment lost 6 bases and the J segment 4 bases; nucleotides outside the gene matches: 5. The CDR3 is 14 residues long. The CDR3 protein is CASRQDRVNEKLFF. CDR3 sequence (DNA): TGTGCCAGCAGACAAGACAGGGTTAATGAAAAACTGTTTTTT.

This clonotype was observed at least ten times. V gene TRBV12-3 or TRBV12-4 combines with J gene TRBJ2-1; D is possibly TRBD1 (6 bases). This CDR3 spans 12 amino acids. V was clipped by 7 bases and J by 14 bases, with 18 bases between them. The CDR3 sequence is CASKKSGAPKFF. CDR3 nucleotides: TGTGCCAGCAAAAAGTCAGGGGCACCAAAGTTCTTC.

The chain joins TRBV30 to TRBJ1-4; D is uncertain. The CDR3 is 11 amino acids. In germline, CDR1 is GTSNPN, CDR2 SVGIG (reference sequence). V shed 1 base and J shed 13 bases, with 10 bases lying between them. CDR3 bases: TGTGCCTGGAGTGCCGGTATAGGACTGTTTTTT. The encoded protein is CAWSAGIGLFF.

V and J are TRBV7-9 and TRBJ2-1; TRBD2 aligns across 10 bases. Germline trimming cut 5 bases from V and 10 bases from J; bases unmatched to any gene: 11. In germline, CDR1 is SEHNR, CDR2 FQNEAQ (reference sequence). CDR3 size: 15 residues. The CDR3 nucleotides are TGTGCCAGCAGCCCTCTAGGCGGGACTAGCGCAGAGCAGTTCTTC. This gives the protein CASSPLGGTSAEQFF. Filled out from reference TRBV7-9 and TRBJ2-1, the complete variable domain reads DTGVSQNPRHKITKRGQNVTFRCDPISEHNRLYWYRQTLGQGPEFLTYFQNEAQLEKSRLLSDRFSAERPKGSFSTLEIQRTEQGDSAMYLCASSPLGGTSAEQFFGPGTRLTVL.

This clonotype showed up just a few times. The chain links TRBV9 to TRBJ1-2; TRBD1 is a possible D gene (5 bases). V lost 2 bases and J 3 bases, leaving 11 bases between the germline ends. The CDR3 sequence is 14 residues long. The germline V gene encodes CDR1 SGDLS and CDR2 YYNGEE. The CDR3 region has the DNA TGTGCCAGCAGCGTTGAGGGGCGGCACTATGGCTACACCTTC. Residues: CASSVEGRHYGYTF.

There are many counts of this clonotype. The V gene is TRBV5-1, the J gene TRBJ2-6; D is perhaps TRBD1 or TRBD2 (5 bases each). Per the germline V gene, CDR1 is SGHRS and CDR2 is YFSETQ. V lost 0 bases and J 2 bases, leaving 9 bases between the germline ends. The CDR3 is made up of 16 amino acids. The CDR3 protein is CASSLDGGPGANVLTF. The CDR3 nucleotides read TGCGCCAGCAGCTTGGATGGGGGACCTGGGGCCAACGTCCTGACTTTC.

This clonotype was counted at least ten times. The chain combines TRBV10-3 with TRBJ2-1; D is undetermined. The V gene's germline CDR1 is ENHRY and CDR2 SYGVKD. CDR3 length equals 14 residues. Trimming took 2 bases from V and 3 from J, leaving 8 bases between them. The CDR3 here is CAISEGLLYNEQFF. CDR3 in DNA: TGTGCCATCAGTGAGGGGCTTCTCTACAATGAGCAGTTCTTC.

This chain connects TRBV9 to TRBJ1-1, with D uncertain. In germline, CDR1 is SGDLS, CDR2 YYNGEE. The CDR3 spans 14 residues. Trimming took off 4 bases at V and 0 bases at J, with 10 bases between the two ends. This chain's CDR3 is CASSPLMMNTEAFF. The DNA for the CDR3 is TGTGCCAGCAGCCCGCTTATGATGAACACTGAAGCTTTCTTT.

A few counts support this clonotype. The chain carries TRBV6-5 and TRBJ1-6; 7 bases match TRBD1. This CDR3 is built from 18 residues. The V segment lost 1 base and the J segment 10 bases; nucleotides outside the gene matches: 16. CDR1 and CDR2 from the germline V gene are MNHEY and SVGAGI. CDR3 amino acids: CASSYYMGGQAVRSPLHF. CDR3 nucleotide sequence: TGTGCCAGCAGTTACTATATGGGAGGACAGGCGGTCAGATCACCCCTCCACTTT.

This chain connects TRBV7-3 to TRBJ2-2; perhaps TRBD2 as D (6 bases). Germline-derived CDR1 and CDR2 are SGHTA and FQGTGA. V lost 1 base and J 3 bases, leaving 9 bases between the germline ends. The CDR3 spans 15 residues. In nucleotides, the CDR3 is TGTGCCAGCAGCTTAAGAGGGAGGCACACCGGGGAGCTGTTTTTT. This gives the protein CASSLRGRHTGELFF.

V usage is TRBV29-1 and J usage is TRBJ2-5; D possibly corresponds to TRBD1 (7 bases). The CDR3 totals 14 residues. Trimming took off 2 bases at V and 3 bases at J, with 13 bases between the two ends. The germline gives CDR1 SQVTM, CDR2 ANQGSEA. The CDR3 DNA sequence: TGCAGCGTTGAACTCGGCAGGGGGGAAGAGACCCAGTACTTC. As protein: CSVELGRGEETQYF.

This clonotype was counted between two and nine times. The CDR3 spells CASSFGSGSPNEQFF. DNA of the CDR3: TGTGCCAGCAGCTTTGGAAGCGGGAGCCCTAATGAGCAGTTCTTC. The rearrangement joins TRBV7-2 to TRBJ2-1, with 8 bases lining up with TRBD2. This CDR3 has 15 amino acids. With 3 bases clipped from V and 7 bases from J, the junction kept 8 bases outside the gene matches. CDR1 is SGHTA and CDR2 is FQGNSA in the germline V gene.

This clonotype was seen at least ten times. The rearrangement links TRBV6-2 or TRBV6-3 to TRBJ1-5; possible D gene TRBD1, 6 bases. V was pared by 6 bases and J by 0 bases, with 12 bases between. CDR3 length: 15 amino acids. Germline CDR1 reads MNHEY; CDR2 reads SVGEGT. The CDR3 reads CASSNRAHSNQPQHF. DNA of the CDR3: TGTGCCAGCAGCAACAGGGCCCATAGCAATCAGCCCCAGCATTTT.

This clonotype occurred many times. The chain recombines TRBV29-1 with TRBJ1-5; D is ambiguous. Germline V gene sequence: CDR1 SQVTM, CDR2 ANQGSEA. This CDR3 contains 14 residues. Between the trimmed V and J ends, which lost 5 bases and 4 bases, there was a span of 15 bases. Here the CDR3 DNA reads TGCAGCGTTTCGAAGGGCTACGGGAATCAGCCCCAGCATTTT. Its translation: CSVSKGYGNQPQHF.

This chain joins TRBV6-2 or TRBV6-3 and TRBJ2-7; 10 positions agree with TRBD1. CDR3 length equals 16 residues. Germline assignment: CDR1 MNHEY and CDR2 SVGEGT. Trimming removed 8 bases from V and 5 bases from J; junction bases left unmatched: 15. CDR3 sequence reads: CASGFRDRGGLDEQYF. DNA of the CDR3: TGTGCCAGCGGATTCCGGGACAGGGGTGGCCTAGACGAGCAGTACTTC.

This clonotype came up a few times. The rearrangement links TRBV20-1 to TRBJ2-5; D is ambiguous. V lost 7 bases and J 4 bases, leaving 10 bases between the germline ends. Germline values: CDR1 DFQATT, CDR2 SNEGSKA (reference sequence). This CDR3 has 11 amino acids. CDR3 loop: CSVESLETQYF. The DNA for the CDR3 is TGCAGTGTCGAGAGCCTAGAGACCCAGTACTTC.

In its sample, this clonotype was seen a few times. The chain employs TRBV2 and TRBJ2-7, with D uncertain. V was clipped by 1 base and J by 12 bases, with 13 bases between them. CDR3 length: 12 residues. CDR1 is SNHLY and CDR2 is FYNNEI in the germline V gene. The CDR3 bases are TGTGCCAGCAGTGAAGTGGTGGAAATCGGGTACTTC. This encodes CASSEVVEIGYF.

In this sample, this clonotype turned up many times. V gene TRBV4-2 combines with J gene TRBJ2-7, with a possible D match to TRBD1 (6 bases). The CDR3 spans 13 residues. The V end lost 6 bases, the J end lost 2 bases, and 11 bases lay between the germline ends. CDR1 and CDR2 from the germline V gene are LGHNA and YNFKEQ. CDR3 loop: CASRGGLPYEQYF. CDR3 DNA sequence: TGTGCCAGCAGAGGGGGATTACCCTACGAGCAGTACTTC.

This clonotype was observed a few times. The V call is TRBV29-1, the J call TRBJ2-2; 12 nucleotides align to TRBD1. The CDR3 is made up of 15 amino acids. J lost 7 bases, V lost 2 bases, and 5 bases had no gene match. Germline CDR1 and CDR2: SQVTM and ANQGSEA. DNA for the CDR3: TGCAGCGTTGAACCGGGACAGGGGGCTAGCGGGGAGCTGTTTTTT. It codes for CSVEPGQGASGELFF.

This clonotype was picked up a small number of times. The J gene is TRBJ2-7, the V gene TRBV2; 9 bases match TRBD1. The ends lost 5 bases at V and 6 bases at J; junction bases unmatched: 5. CDR1 is SNHLY, CDR2 FYNNEI, per germline. The CDR3 runs 13 residues. DNA of the CDR3: TGTGCCAGCAGTCGACAGGGGGATGGCGAGCAGTACTTC. Translation gives CASSRQGDGEQYF. Using reference TRBV2 and TRBJ2-7 for the parts outside the CDR3, the full variable domain is EPEVTQTPSHQVTQMGQEVILRCVPISNHLYFYWYRQILGQKVEFLVSFYNNEISEKSEIFDDQFSVERPDGSNFTLKIRSTKLEDSAMYFCASSRQGDGEQYFGPGTRLTVT.

This clonotype has only a few counts. CDR3 DNA: TGTGCCAGCAGTTTGACGGCGGGACAGGGTCTGCCTGAAGCTTTCTTT. Amino acid sequence: CASSLTAGQGLPEAFF. The chain joins TRBV28 to TRBJ1-1; 9 bases are shared with TRBD1. Trimming removed 3 bases from V and 6 bases from J; junction bases left unmatched: 11. The CDR3 consists of 16 residues. Per the germline V gene, CDR1 is MDHEN and CDR2 is SYDVKM. The entire variable domain, with the rest obtained from reference TRBV28 and TRBJ1-1, is as follows: DVKVTQSSRYLVKRTGEKVFLECVQDMDHENMFWYRQDPGLGLRLIYFSYDVKMKEKGDIPEGYSVSREKKERFSLILESASTNQTSMYLCASSLTAGQGLPEAFFGQGTRLTVV.